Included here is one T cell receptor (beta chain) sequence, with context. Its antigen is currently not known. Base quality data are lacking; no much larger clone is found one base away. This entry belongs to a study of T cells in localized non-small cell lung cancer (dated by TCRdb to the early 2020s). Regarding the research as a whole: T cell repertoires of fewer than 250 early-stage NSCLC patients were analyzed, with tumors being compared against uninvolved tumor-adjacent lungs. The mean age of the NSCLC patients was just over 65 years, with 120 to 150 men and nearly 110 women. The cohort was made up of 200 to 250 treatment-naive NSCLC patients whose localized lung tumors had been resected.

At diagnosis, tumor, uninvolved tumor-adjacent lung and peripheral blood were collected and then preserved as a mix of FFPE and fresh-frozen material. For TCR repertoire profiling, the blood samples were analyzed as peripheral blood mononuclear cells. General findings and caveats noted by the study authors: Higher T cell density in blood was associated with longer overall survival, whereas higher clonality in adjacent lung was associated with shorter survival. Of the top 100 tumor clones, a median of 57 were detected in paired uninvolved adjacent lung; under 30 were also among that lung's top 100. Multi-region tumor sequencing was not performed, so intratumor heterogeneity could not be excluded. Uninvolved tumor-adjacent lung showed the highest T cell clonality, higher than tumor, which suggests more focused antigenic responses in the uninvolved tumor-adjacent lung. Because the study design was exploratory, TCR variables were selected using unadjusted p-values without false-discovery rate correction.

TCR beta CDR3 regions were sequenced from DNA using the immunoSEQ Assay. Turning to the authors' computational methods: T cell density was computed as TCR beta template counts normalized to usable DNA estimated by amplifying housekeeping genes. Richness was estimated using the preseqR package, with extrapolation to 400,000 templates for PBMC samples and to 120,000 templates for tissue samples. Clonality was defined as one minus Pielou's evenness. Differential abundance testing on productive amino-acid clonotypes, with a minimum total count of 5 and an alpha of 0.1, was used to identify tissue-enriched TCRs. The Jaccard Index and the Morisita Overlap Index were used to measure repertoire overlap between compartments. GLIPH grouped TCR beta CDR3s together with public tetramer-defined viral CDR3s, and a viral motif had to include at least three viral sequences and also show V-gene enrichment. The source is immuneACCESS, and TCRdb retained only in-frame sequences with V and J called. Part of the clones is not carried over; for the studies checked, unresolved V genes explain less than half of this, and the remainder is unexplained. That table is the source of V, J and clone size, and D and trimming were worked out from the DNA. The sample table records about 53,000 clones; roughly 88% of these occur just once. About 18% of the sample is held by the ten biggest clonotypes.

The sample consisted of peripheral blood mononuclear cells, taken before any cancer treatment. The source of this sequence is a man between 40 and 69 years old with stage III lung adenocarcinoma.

The CDR3 region has the sequence CARVQGAHTEAFF. The base sequence is TGTGCCAGAGTCCAGGGGGCGCACACTGAAGCTTTCTTT. This chain joins TRBV2 to TRBJ1-1, and 8 bases in between align with TRBD1. CDR1 and CDR2, per the germline V gene, are SNHLY and FYNNEI. The junction shows trimming of 9 bases on V and 3 bases on J, and the gene matches do not reach 6 bases of it. From the cysteine through the phenylalanine, the CDR3 covers 13 amino acids. Only the CDR3 part of the read is kept: 39 bases, read in frame from the first base.